The sequence of this T cell receptor (beta chain) was determined in a study of T cells in Graves' hyperthyroidism and ophthalmopathy. Study-wide context: At initial diagnosis, before any treatment had begun, peripheral blood was obtained.

Study-wide findings and caveats: Ophthalmopathy was separated from stable hyperthyroidism by a 13 V-J model. Ophthalmopathy, as predicted by the model, came a median roughly 6.5 months after the prediction.

This clonotype was detected many times. Its antigen is unknown. This CDR3 is 13 amino acids long. Germline V gives CDR1 GTSNPN, CDR2 SVGIG (reference sequence). V was shortened by 2 bases and J by 5 bases, with 9 bases between the two germline ends. What was amplified from RNA transcripts were TCR beta CDR3 regions. TCR CDR3 regions were first amplified by RT-PCR with HTBI primers. TCRdb itself ran the multiplex PCR reads through MiXCR, one entry per CDR3 protein. In the table there are around 250,000 distinct CDR3 sequences, approximately 23% of which are singletons. Orbital computed tomography and thyroid ultrasound, together with serum TRAb and thyroxine and clinical symptoms, were used for diagnoses.

The chain is built from TRBV30 and TRBJ2-2; D remains ambiguous. The sample comprised blood. This clonotype was obtained from a woman aged 40 to 50 with Graves' ophthalmopathy. CDR3 coding DNA: TGTGCCTGGAGTAGCTTGGCAACCGGGGAGCTGTTTTTT. Translating gives CAWSSLATGELFF.